This is a list of T cell receptor beta chains from one sample in a study of blood T cell repertoires in COVID-19. Clones were sequenced by immunoSEQ multiplex PCR, and TCRdb holds only the in-frame ones, with some missing. The sample has a few hundred thousand clones, 85% to 90% seen once. The sequenced material came from peripheral blood. These receptors all stem from a man in his sixties with acute or convalescent COVID-19. Both conserved end residues are part of each CDR3. Fields, in order: V gene, J gene, CDR3 protein.

>TRBV3-1/TRBV3-2|TRBJ2-7
CASSQGRLPAHEQYF
>TRBV28|TRBJ2-1
CASSLPRDSGEQFF
>TRBV4-2|TRBJ1-1
CASSHAEGSTLFEAFF
>TRBV11-3|TRBJ1-2
CASSLAGTAVGYTF
>TRBV15|TRBJ2-1
CATSRGRNEQFF
>TRBV11-3|TRBJ1-2
CASSLRGAQGYTF
>TRBV7-2|TRBJ1-3
CASSLQTGSSFTIYF
>TRBV5-6|TRBJ2-7
CASSLSGTGGLYEQYF
>TRBV9|TRBJ1-1
CASSPPGLIAEAFF
>TRBV4-2|TRBJ1-3
CASSQEWQTPGNTIYF
>TRBV7-2|TRBJ1-6
CASSLESGVNSPLHF
>TRBV15|TRBJ2-7
CATSRDGARLTPYEQYF
>TRBV19|TRBJ1-2
CASSMSGGLGYTF
>TRBV5-1|TRBJ1-4
CASSSSGGNEKLFF
>TRBV11-2|TRBJ2-5
CASSLEIWRAGAQETQYF
>TRBV7-9|TRBJ2-5
CASSFQGDPPKTQYF
>TRBV5-8|TRBJ2-5
CASSRRGGGETQYF
>TRBV4-3|TRBJ2-4
CASSQDRRDLQYF
>TRBV3-1/TRBV3-2|TRBJ2-1
CASSHPGGSGTQFF
>TRBV19|TRBJ2-7
CASSITGRAGYEQYF
>TRBV28|TRBJ2-7
CASSPRPFTGGEQYF
>TRBV4-3|TRBJ2-3
CASSQGAGVGTDTQYF
>TRBV4-3|TRBJ2-4
CASSQGAGEGLAKNIQYF
>TRBV28|TRBJ2-7
CASSYGHYEQYF
>TRBV19|TRBJ1-5
CASSILGEGQPQHF
>TRBV3-1/TRBV3-2|TRBJ2-1
CASRGLAGGYNEQFF
>TRBV5-4|TRBJ2-1
CASKLAGGPGHEQFF
>TRBV3-1/TRBV3-2|TRBJ2-7
CASSPRTSHSYEQYF
>TRBV6-4|TRBJ2-1
CASSYSGKNEQFF
>TRBV25-1|TRBJ1-1
CASGPGGLNTEAFF
>TRBV7-2|TRBJ1-2
CASSLNRGLGSDTF
>TRBV19|TRBJ1-5
CASSIAPGQGVGGNQPQHF
>TRBV11-3|TRBJ1-1
CASSLERGRGAFF
>TRBV6-2/TRBV6-3|TRBJ2-1
CASSLGPVDYNEQFF
>TRBV30|TRBJ2-7
CACHGTGTSYEQYF
>TRBV19|TRBJ2-4
CASSIGLAKNIQYF
>TRBV27|TRBJ1-4
CASSPRGSSPLEELFF
>TRBV30|TRBJ2-7
CAWSPVYEQYF
>TRBV29-1|TRBJ1-4
CSANTGGTNEKLFF
>TRBV9|TRBJ1-2
CASSGSGGYTF
>TRBV29-1|TRBJ2-7
CSVETPRSYEQYF
>TRBV6-5|TRBJ2-7
CATRSSSGSYEQYF
>TRBV5-1|TRBJ1-4
CASSPDRVGKLFF
>TRBV7-3|TRBJ1-2
CASSLTASREGSRSGYTF